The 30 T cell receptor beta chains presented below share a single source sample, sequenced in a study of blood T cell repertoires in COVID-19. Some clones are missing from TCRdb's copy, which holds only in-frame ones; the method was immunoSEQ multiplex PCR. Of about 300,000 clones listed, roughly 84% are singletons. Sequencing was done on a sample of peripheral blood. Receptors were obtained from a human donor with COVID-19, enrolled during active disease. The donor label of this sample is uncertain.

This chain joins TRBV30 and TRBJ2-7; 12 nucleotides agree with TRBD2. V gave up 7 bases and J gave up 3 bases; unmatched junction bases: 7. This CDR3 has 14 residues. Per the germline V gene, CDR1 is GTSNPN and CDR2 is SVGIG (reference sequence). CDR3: CAYSLAGGNYEQYF. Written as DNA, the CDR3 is TGTGCCTATAGTCTAGCGGGAGGGAACTACGAGCAGTACTTC. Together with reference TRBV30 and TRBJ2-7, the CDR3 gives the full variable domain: SQTIHQWPATLVQPVGSPLSLECTVEGTSNPNLYWYRQAAGRGLQLLFYSVGIGQISSEVPQNLSASRPQDRQFILSSKKLLLSDSGFYLCAYSLAGGNYEQYFGPGTRLTVT.

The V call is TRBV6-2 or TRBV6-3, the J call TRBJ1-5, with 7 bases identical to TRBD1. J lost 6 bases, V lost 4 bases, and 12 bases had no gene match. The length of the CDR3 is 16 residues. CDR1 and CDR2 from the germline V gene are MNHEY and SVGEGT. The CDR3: CASSSAGTVRSQPQHF. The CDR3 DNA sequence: TGTGCCAGCAGTTCGGCTGGGACAGTAAGGAGTCAGCCCCAGCATTTT.

The CDR3 protein is CASRSQTGRMDEQFF. Here the CDR3 DNA reads TGTGCCAGCAGGAGCCAGACAGGGAGGATGGATGAGCAGTTCTTC. The V gene is TRBV7-2, the J gene TRBJ2-1; D might be TRBD1 (7 bases). The CDR3 loop spans 15 amino acids. Trimming pared 6 bases from V and 8 bases from J, leaving 20 bases between. Germline loops: CDR1 SGHTA, CDR2 FQGNSA.

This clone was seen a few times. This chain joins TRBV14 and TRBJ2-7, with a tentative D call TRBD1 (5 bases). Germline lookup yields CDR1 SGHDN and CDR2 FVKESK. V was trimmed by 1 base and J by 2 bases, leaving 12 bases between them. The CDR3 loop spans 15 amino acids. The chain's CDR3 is CASSQGQGVPYEQYF. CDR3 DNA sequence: TGTGCCAGCAGCCAAGGCCAGGGCGTACCCTACGAGCAGTACTTC.

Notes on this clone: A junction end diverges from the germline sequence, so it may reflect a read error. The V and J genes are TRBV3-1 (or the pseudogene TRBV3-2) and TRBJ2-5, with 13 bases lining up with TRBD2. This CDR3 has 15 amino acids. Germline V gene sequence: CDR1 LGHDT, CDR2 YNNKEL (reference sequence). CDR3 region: CASSQGSGTSGTKYF. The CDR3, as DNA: TGTGCCAGCAGCCAAGGGTCAGGGACTAGCGGGACCAAGTACTTC.

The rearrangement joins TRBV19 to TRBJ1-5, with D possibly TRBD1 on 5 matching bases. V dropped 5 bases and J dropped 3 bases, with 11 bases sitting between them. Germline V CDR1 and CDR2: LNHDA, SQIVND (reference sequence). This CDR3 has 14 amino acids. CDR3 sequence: CASSSQDNNQPQHF. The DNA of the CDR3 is TGTGCCAGTAGTTCTCAGGACAACAATCAGCCCCAGCATTTT.

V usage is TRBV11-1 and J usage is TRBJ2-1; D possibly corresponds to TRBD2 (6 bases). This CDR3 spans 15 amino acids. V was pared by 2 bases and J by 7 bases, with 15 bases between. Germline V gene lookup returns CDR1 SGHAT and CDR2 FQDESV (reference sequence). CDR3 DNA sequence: TGTGCCAGCAGCTTATACAGGTTGGCGGGGAATGAGCAGTTCTTC. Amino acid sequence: CASSLYRLAGNEQFF.

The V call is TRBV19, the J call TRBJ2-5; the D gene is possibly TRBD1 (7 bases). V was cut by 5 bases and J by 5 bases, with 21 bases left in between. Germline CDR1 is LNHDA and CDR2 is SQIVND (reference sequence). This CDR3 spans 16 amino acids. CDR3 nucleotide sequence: TGTGCCAGTAGTCCGCCGCGACAGGGAGGTACGGAGACCCAGTACTTC. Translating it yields CASSPPRQGGTETQYF.

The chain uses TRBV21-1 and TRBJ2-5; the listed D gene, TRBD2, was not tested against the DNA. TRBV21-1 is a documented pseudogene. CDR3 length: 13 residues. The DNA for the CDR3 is TGTGCCAGCAGCTGGCTAGCGGAAGAGACCCAGTACTTC. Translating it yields CASSWLAEETQYF.

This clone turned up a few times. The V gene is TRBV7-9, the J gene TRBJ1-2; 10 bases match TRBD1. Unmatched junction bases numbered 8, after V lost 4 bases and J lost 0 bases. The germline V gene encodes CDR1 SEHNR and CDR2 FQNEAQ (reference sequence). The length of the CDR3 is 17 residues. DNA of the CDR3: TGTGCCAGCAGCTCAGGGGACAGGGGAGAAACTAACTATGGCTACACCTTC. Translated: CASSSGDRGETNYGYTF.

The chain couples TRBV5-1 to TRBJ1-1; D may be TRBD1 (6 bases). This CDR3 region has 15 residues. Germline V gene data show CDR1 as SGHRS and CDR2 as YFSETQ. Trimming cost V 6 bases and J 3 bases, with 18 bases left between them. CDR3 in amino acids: CASTWNRAGDTEAFF. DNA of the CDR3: TGCGCCAGCACCTGGAACAGGGCAGGGGACACTGAAGCTTTCTTT.

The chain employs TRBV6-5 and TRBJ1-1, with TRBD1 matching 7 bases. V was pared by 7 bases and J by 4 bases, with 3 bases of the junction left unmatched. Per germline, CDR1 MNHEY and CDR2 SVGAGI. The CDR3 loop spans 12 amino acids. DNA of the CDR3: TGTGCCAGCACCCAGGGGGGCACTGAAGCTTTCTTT. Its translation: CASTQGGTEAFF.

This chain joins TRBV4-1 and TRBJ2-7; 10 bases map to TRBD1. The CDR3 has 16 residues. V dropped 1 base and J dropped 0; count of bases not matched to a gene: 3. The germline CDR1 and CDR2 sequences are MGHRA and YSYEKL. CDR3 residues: CASSQVRTGGSYEQYF. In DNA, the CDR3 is TGCGCCAGCAGCCAAGTGAGGACAGGGGGCTCCTACGAGCAGTACTTC.

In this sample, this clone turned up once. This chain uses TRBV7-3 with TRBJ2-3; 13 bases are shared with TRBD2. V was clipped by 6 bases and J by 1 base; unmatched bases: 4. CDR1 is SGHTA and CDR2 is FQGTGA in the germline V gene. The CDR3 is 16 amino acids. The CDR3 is CASSPGTSGGTDTQYF. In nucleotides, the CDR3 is TGTGCCAGCAGTCCAGGGACTAGCGGGGGCACAGATACGCAGTATTTT.

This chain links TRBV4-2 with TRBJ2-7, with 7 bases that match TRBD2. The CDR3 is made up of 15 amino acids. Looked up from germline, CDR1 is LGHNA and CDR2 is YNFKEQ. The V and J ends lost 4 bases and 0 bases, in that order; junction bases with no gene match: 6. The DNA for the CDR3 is TGTGCCAGCAGCCCGGAACTAGCGCACTCCTACGAGCAGTACTTC. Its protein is CASSPELAHSYEQYF.

The CDR3 protein is CASSAGGDEQYF. CDR3 DNA sequence: TGTGCCAGCAGCGCAGGGGGCGACGAGCAGTACTTC. The V gene is TRBV7-8, the J gene TRBJ2-7; 8 nucleotides line up with TRBD1. Germline-derived CDR1 and CDR2 are SGHVS and FQNEAQ. V lost 5 bases, J lost 5 bases, and 2 bases stayed unmatched. The CDR3 consists of 12 residues. The full variable domain, its missing parts supplied by reference TRBV7-8 and TRBJ2-7, is GAGVSQSPRYKVAKRGQDVALRCDPISGHVSLFWYQQALGQGPEFLTYFQNEAQLDKSGLPSDRFFAERPEGSVSTLKIQRTQQEDSAVYLCASSAGGDEQYFGPGTRLTVT.

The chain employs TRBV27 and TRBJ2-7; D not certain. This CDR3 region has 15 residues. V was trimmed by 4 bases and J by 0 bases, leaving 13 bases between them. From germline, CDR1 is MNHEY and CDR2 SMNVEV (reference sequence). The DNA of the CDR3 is TGTGCCAGCAGTTCCTTCATGAAGAGCTCCTACGAGCAGTACTTC. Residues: CASSSFMKSSYEQYF.

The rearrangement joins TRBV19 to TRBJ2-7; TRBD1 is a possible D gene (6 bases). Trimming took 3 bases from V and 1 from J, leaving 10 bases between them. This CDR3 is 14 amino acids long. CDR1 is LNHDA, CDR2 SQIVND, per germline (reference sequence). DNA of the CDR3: TGTGCCAGTAGTATCAGGGGTGAGTCCTACGAGCAGTACTTC. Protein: CASSIRGESYEQYF.

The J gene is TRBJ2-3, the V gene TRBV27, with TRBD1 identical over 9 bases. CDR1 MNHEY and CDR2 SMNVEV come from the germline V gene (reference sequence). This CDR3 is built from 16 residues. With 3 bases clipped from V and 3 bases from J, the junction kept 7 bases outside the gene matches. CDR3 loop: CASSFIRQGGTDTQYF. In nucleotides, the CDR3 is TGTGCCAGCAGTTTTATCAGACAGGGGGGAACAGATACGCAGTATTTT.

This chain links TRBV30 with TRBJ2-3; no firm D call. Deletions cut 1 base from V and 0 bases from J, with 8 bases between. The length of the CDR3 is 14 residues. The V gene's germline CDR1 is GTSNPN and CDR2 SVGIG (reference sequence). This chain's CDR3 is CAWSGAYSTDTQYF. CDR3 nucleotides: TGTGCCTGGAGTGGGGCCTATAGCACAGATACGCAGTATTTT.

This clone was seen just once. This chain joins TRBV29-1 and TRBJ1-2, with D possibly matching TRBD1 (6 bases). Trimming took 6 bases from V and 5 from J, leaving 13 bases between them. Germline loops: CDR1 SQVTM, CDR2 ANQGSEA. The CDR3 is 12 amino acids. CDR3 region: CSVPGHLYGYTF. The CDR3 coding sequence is TGCAGCGTGCCGGGACACCTATATGGCTACACCTTC.

The CDR3 spells CASSQARGASGIAGELFF. Here the CDR3 DNA reads TGTGCCAGCAGCCAAGCTCGGGGGGCTAGCGGGATAGCCGGGGAGCTGTTTTTT. J is TRBJ2-2 and V is TRBV3-1 (or the pseudogene TRBV3-2), with 9 bases identical to TRBD2. The CDR3 loop spans 18 amino acids. The germline gives CDR1 LGHDT, CDR2 YNNKEL (reference sequence). J lost 6 bases, V lost 1 base, and 12 bases had no gene match.

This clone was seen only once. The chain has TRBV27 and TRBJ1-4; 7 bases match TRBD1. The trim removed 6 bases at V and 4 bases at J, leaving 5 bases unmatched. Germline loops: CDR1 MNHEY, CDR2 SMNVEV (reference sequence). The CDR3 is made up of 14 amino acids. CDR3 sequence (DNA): TGTGCCAGCAGCTGGGGACAGAATAATGAAAAACTGTTTTTT. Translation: CASSWGQNNEKLFF.

CDR3: CASSPAGGYEQYF. CDR3 nucleotides: TGTGCCAGCTCACCCGCGGGAGGGTACGAGCAGTACTTC. This chain connects TRBV18 to TRBJ2-7; 9 bases are a match to TRBD2. In germline, CDR1 is KGHSH, CDR2 LQKENI. V dropped 3 bases and J dropped 4; count of bases not matched to a gene: 1. The CDR3 extends over 13 amino acids.

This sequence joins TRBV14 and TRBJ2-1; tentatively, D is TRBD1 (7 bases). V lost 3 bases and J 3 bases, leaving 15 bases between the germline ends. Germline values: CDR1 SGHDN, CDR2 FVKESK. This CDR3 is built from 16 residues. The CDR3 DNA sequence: TGTGCCAGCAGCCAGCGTCAGGGGGGATACTACAATGAGCAGTTCTTC. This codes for CASSQRQGGYYNEQFF.

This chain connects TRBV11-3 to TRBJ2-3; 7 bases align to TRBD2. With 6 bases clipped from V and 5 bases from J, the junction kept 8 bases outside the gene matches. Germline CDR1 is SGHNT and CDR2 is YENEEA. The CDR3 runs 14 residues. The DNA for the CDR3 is TGTGCCAGCAGTCCTAGCGGACGGGGAGATACGCAGTATTTT. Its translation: CASSPSGRGDTQYF.

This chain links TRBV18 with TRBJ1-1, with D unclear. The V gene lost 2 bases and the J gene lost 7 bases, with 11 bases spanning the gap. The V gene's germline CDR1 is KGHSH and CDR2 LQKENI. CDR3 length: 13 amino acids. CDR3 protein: CASSPTQVDEAFF. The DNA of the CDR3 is TGTGCCAGCTCACCAACCCAGGTTGATGAAGCTTTCTTT.

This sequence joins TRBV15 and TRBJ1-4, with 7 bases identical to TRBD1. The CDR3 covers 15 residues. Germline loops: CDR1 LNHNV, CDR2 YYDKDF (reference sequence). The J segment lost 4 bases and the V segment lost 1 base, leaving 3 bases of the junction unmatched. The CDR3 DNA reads TGTGCCACCAGCAGAGCTGACAGGGATAATGAAAAACTGTTTTTT. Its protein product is CATSRADRDNEKLFF.

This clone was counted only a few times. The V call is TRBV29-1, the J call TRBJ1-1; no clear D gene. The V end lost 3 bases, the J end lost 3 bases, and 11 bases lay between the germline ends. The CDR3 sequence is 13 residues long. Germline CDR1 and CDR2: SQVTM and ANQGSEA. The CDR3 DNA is TGCAGCGTTGAGGGCTTTAAGGACACTGAAGCTTTCTTT. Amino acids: CSVEGFKDTEAFF.

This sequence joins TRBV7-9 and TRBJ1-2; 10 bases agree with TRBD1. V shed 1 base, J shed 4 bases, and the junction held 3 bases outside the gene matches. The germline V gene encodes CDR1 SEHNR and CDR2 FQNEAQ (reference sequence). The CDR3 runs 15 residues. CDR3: CASSLGGQGRYGYTF. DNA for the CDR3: TGTGCCAGCAGCTTAGGGGGACAGGGGCGCTATGGCTACACCTTC.